This T cell receptor (beta chain) derives from a study of shared T cell receptors in the human thymus. The V gene's germline CDR1 is MNHEY and CDR2 SMNVEV (reference sequence). V lost 8 bases and J lost 4, with 15 bases in between. This CDR3 is 14 amino acids long. Clones were sequenced by immunoSEQ multiplex PCR, and TCRdb holds only the in-frame ones, with some missing. The sample includes about 730,000 clones, around 85% of them seen just once. This same sample was also part of a study on human thymus T cells. Per that study: Thymic material originated from resections removed in the course of corrective heart surgery.

The chain uses TRBV27 and TRBJ1-3, with no clear D. What was sequenced was thymocytes. The sequence was obtained from a girl in the first two years of life with a congenital heart defect. CDR3 nucleotides: TGTGCCAGCGGGGAGACGGGGAGGGGAAACACCATATATTTT. Protein sequence: CASGETGRGNTIYF.